These T cell receptor beta chains were read from a single sample in a study of T-cell reconstitution after alpha-beta-depleted transplantation in children. From the PCR reads, TCRdb called clonotypes with MiXCR, one entry per CDR3 protein. The sample records hundreds of thousands of distinct CDR3 sequences, 23% being singletons. The sample in question was PBMCs, mostly from graft donor cells, obtained 360 days after TCRalphabeta/CD19-depleted stem cell transplant. The receptors shown here come from a boy under three years old who had a stem cell transplant for acute myeloid leukemia, so the T cells may come from the graft donor. Each CDR3 is given without its conserved first and last residue. D genes are given only for firm matches. Size is omitted from some rows. Given values are once, few, many or a class for expanded clones.

D gene,J gene,clone size,V gene,CDR3 protein
TRBD1,TRBJ2-5,NA,TRBV5-1,ASSPRQGWETQY
NA,TRBJ2-2,many,TRBV6-5,ASSLRMNTGELF
NA,TRBJ2-1,many,TRBV20-1,SVLLRTDNEQF
NA,TRBJ2-5,few,TRBV21-1,ASTNLKETQY
NA,TRBJ2-6,few,TRBV6-5,ASSYSRGPNSGANVLT
NA,TRBJ1-1,NA,TRBV30,AWSVRLLGLMNTEAF
NA,TRBJ2-7,NA,TRBV6-2/TRBV6-3,ASSWGPSYEQY
NA,TRBJ2-2,NA,TRBV7-2,ASTGGPNTGELF
TRBD2,TRBJ2-2,NA,TRBV19,ASSPTSISGELF
NA,TRBJ1-1,NA,TRBV5-6,ASSLVTSLMNTEAF
NA,TRBJ2-1,many,TRBV29-1,SVPGWTGVYNEQF
TRBD1,TRBJ2-4,few,TRBV15,ATSRDPGTGDAKNIQY
TRBD2,TRBJ2-3,few,TRBV24-1,ATSGGSTDTQY
NA,TRBJ2-7,NA,TRBV13,ASSFRGTSSYEQY
NA,TRBJ2-7,few,TRBV4-3,ASSQDGGAEEQY
NA,TRBJ2-7,NA,TRBV5-4,ASSLDRVNSYEQY
TRBD1,TRBJ2-1,few,TRBV20-1,SARVISTGGRYNEQF
NA,TRBJ1-1,NA,TRBV20-1,SAIPGSGDTEAF
TRBD1,TRBJ1-5,few,TRBV20-1,SARSSLTGGSNQPQH
NA,TRBJ1-3,NA,TRBV28,ASSLTGGVSGNTIY
NA,TRBJ1-1,few,TRBV12-3/TRBV12-4,ATQPPGADEAF
NA,TRBJ1-2,few,TRBV28,ASSLPGSGDGYT
NA,TRBJ2-1,NA,TRBV6-5,ASSYEGSHSYNEQF
TRBD1,TRBJ2-3,many,TRBV15,ATSIRTGTSTDTQY
NA,TRBJ1-2,few,TRBV12-3/TRBV12-4,ASRFGANYGYT
NA,TRBJ2-3,many,TRBV12-3/TRBV12-4,ASSRADRLSTDTQY
TRBD2,TRBJ2-7,many,TRBV7-9,ASSRAGGSYLYEQY
NA,TRBJ2-5,NA,TRBV7-2,ASSFSPSWETQY
NA,TRBJ2-4,few,TRBV10-1,ASSESGTTLAKNIQY
NA,TRBJ2-1,NA,TRBV4-3,ASSQDFLGAINNEQF
NA,TRBJ2-7,NA,TRBV18,ASSPQQGDEQY
TRBD1,TRBJ1-1,NA,TRBV20-1,SARDGRQGIGKWAF
NA,TRBJ2-1,NA,TRBV2,ASSEALWRGSYNEQF